The T cell receptor (beta chain) under discussion was sequenced for a study of control samples from healthy donors and cancer patients. The CDR3 is made up of 14 amino acids. V shed 7 bases and J 7 bases; nucleotides not matched to a gene: 7. The germline gives CDR1 MDHEN, CDR2 SYDVKM. The method was immunoSEQ multiplex PCR; TCRdb's version includes in-frame clones alone and lacks a portion of them. Of around 55,000 clones in the sample, approximately 85% were seen once. The sequence was collected from a man between 45 and 60 years old in good health. The gene calls are TRBV28 and TRBJ1-2; 12 bases are shared with TRBD1. Sequences were obtained from blood. CDR3 residues: CASNEGQGASGYTF. In DNA, the CDR3 is TGTGCCAGCAACGAGGGACAGGGGGCGAGTGGCTACACCTTC.